This is a list of T cell receptor beta chains from one sample in a study of cytomegalovirus exposure and HLA in healthy donors. Some clones are missing from TCRdb's copy, which holds only in-frame ones; the method was immunoSEQ multiplex PCR. The profile covers approximately 160,000 clones, with approximately 80% appearing a single time and 1.5% to 2% taken by the ten largest. The sample comprised PBMCs. The receptors here all came from a woman under 30 in good health and CMV-seronegative. Both conserved end residues are part of each CDR3. D genes are given only for firm matches. Some rows mark clone size as missing; the rest say once, few, many or name a class of expanded clone.

CDR3aa,CDR3nt,d_gene,abundance,j_gene,v_gene
CASSFDRIYGYTF,TGTGCCAGCAGTTTCGACAGGATCTATGGCTACACCTTC,NA,NA,TRBJ1-2,TRBV6-5
CASSLAARRYGYTF,TGTGCCAGCAGCTTGGCAGCCAGGCGTTATGGCTACACCTTC,NA,few,TRBJ1-2,TRBV5-6
CASSFKRQSNTGELFF,TGCGCCAGCAGCTTTAAGAGACAGTCTAACACCGGGGAGCTGTTTTTT,NA,NA,TRBJ2-2,TRBV5-1
CASSPRLAEGLYNEQFF,TGCGCCAGCAGCCCTCGACTAGCGGAAGGGCTTTACAATGAGCAGTTCTTC,TRBD2,NA,TRBJ2-1,TRBV5-1
CASSVGRVTARVSTGANVLTF,TGTGCCAGCAGTGTTGGGCGGGTCACAGCGAGGGTTTCAACTGGGGCCAACGTCCTGACTTTC,NA,NA,TRBJ2-6,TRBV2
CAISEPFYRRPNQPQHF,TGTGCCATCAGTGAGCCGTTTTACAGGCGCCCGAATCAGCCCCAGCATTTT,NA,NA,TRBJ1-5,TRBV10-3
CASSLDRGRLSVSNQPQHF,TGTGCCAGCAGCTTAGACAGGGGGAGACTGTCGGTGAGCAATCAGCCCCAGCATTTT,TRBD1,NA,TRBJ1-5,TRBV5-4
CASSGAWLAGVYEQYF,TGTGCCAGCAGTGGGGCTTGGCTAGCGGGAGTCTACGAGCAGTACTTC,TRBD2,NA,TRBJ2-7,TRBV28
CATSRPDRHFPYNEQFF,TGTGCCACCAGCAGACCGGACAGACACTTTCCTTACAATGAGCAGTTCTTC,NA,NA,TRBJ2-1,TRBV15
CASSLGTSGSTQYF,TGCGCCAGCAGCTTGGGGACTAGCGGTTCGACCCAGTACTTC,TRBD2,NA,TRBJ2-5,TRBV5-1
CASSVGTSSRRETQYF,TGTGCCAGCAGCGTAGGGACTAGCTCCAGGAGGGAGACCCAGTACTTC,TRBD2,NA,TRBJ2-5,TRBV9
CASSWGVVGHSEKLFF,TGTGCCAGCAGCTGGGGGGTTGTCGGACATTCTGAAAAACTGTTTTTT,NA,NA,TRBJ1-4,TRBV5-8
CASSLVADMGTEAFF,TGCGCCAGCAGCTTGGTCGCGGACATGGGCACTGAAGCTTTCTTT,NA,NA,TRBJ1-1,TRBV5-1
CASSLIQTGGEKLFF,TGTGCCAGCAGCTTAATCCAGACAGGGGGTGAAAAACTGTTTTTT,TRBD1,NA,TRBJ1-4,TRBV7-9
CASRQTNYNEQFF,TGTGCCAGCAGACAGACCAATTACAATGAGCAGTTCTTC,NA,NA,TRBJ2-1,TRBV2
CASSGTSASSTDTQYF,TGTGCCAGCAGTGGAACTAGCGCCTCGAGCACAGATACGCAGTATTTT,TRBD2,NA,TRBJ2-3,TRBV2
CASSGDRGPYNEQFF,TGTGCCAGCAGCGGGGACAGGGGCCCCTACAATGAGCAGTTCTTC,TRBD1,NA,TRBJ2-1,TRBV6-1
CSAGEDRVRVNEQFF,TGCAGCGCCGGCGAGGACAGGGTCCGGGTAAATGAGCAGTTCTTC,TRBD1,NA,TRBJ2-1,TRBV29-1
CAWSPERGAFF,TGTGCCTGGAGTCCGGAGAGAGGAGCTTTCTTT,NA,NA,TRBJ1-1,TRBV30
CASSQGRTGPHYEQYF,TGCGCCAGCAGCCAAGGCAGAACAGGGCCCCACTACGAGCAGTACTTC,NA,NA,TRBJ2-7,TRBV4-1
CASSIGFRDSNQPQHF,TGTGCCAGTAGTATAGGTTTCCGAGATAGCAATCAGCCCCAGCATTTT,NA,NA,TRBJ1-5,TRBV19
CASSLWQGPNYGYTF,TGTGCCAGCAGTTTATGGCAGGGGCCGAACTATGGCTACACCTTC,NA,NA,TRBJ1-2,TRBV28
CASSRDRASYEQYF,TGTGCCAGCTCCCGGGACAGGGCTAGCTACGAGCAGTACTTC,TRBD1,once,TRBJ2-7,TRBV18
CASSLTGATNEKLFF,TGTGCCAGCAGCCTCACAGGGGCGACTAATGAAAAACTGTTTTTT,TRBD1,NA,TRBJ1-4,TRBV5-8
CASSLSAGWPFF,TGTGCCAGCAGCTTGTCCGCGGGGTGGCCGTTCTTC,NA,few,TRBJ2-1,TRBV5-6
CASSLTSGANEKLFF,TGCGCCAGCAGCTTGACGAGCGGAGCTAATGAAAAACTGTTTTTT,NA,few,TRBJ1-4,TRBV5-1
CASSSQGSPMEAFF,TGCGCCAGCAGCTCCCAGGGTTCGCCGATGGAAGCTTTCTTT,NA,NA,TRBJ1-1,TRBV5-1
CASCNPGLDSYEQYF,TGTGCCAGCTGTAATCCGGGACTAGACTCCTACGAGCAGTACTTC,TRBD2,once,TRBJ2-7,TRBV6-1
CASSVTGTGNSNQPQHF,TGTGCCAGCAGTGTGACAGGAACGGGGAATAGCAATCAGCCCCAGCATTTT,NA,NA,TRBJ1-5,TRBV27
CASSLLGTGSGNTIYF,TGTGCCAGCAGTTTGTTAGGGACAGGGTCTGGAAACACCATATATTTT,TRBD1,NA,TRBJ1-3,TRBV28
CASSVAVTGGSEQYF,TGTGCCAGCAGCGTAGCCGTGACAGGGGGTTCCGAGCAGTACTTC,TRBD1,NA,TRBJ2-7,TRBV9
CSVVPEAGPHEQYF,TGCAGCGTTGTTCCCGAGGCAGGGCCCCACGAGCAGTACTTC,NA,NA,TRBJ2-7,TRBV29-1
CASSDGTGGGTDTQYF,TGTGCCAGCAGTGACGGGACAGGGGGGGGCACAGATACGCAGTATTTT,TRBD1,NA,TRBJ2-3,TRBV6-4
CASSPAVGTEIYNEQFF,TGTGCCAGCAGCCCAGCCGTAGGGACAGAGATCTACAATGAGCAGTTCTTC,TRBD1,NA,TRBJ2-1,TRBV27
CASSLTGGLSYEQYF,TGTGCCAGCTCACTAACAGGGGGTCTCTCCTACGAGCAGTACTTC,TRBD1,NA,TRBJ2-7,TRBV18
CASSEEGQGPDTQYF,TGTGCCAGCAGTGAGGAGGGACAGGGCCCAGATACGCAGTATTTT,TRBD1,NA,TRBJ2-3,TRBV6-4
CSVGERRYEQYF,TGCAGCGTCGGGGAAAGACGATACGAGCAGTACTTC,NA,NA,TRBJ2-7,TRBV29-1
CASSKPGQGSSQPQHF,TGTGCCAGCAGTAAACCGGGACAGGGGAGCTCTCAGCCCCAGCATTTT,TRBD1,NA,TRBJ1-5,TRBV6-6
CASSVRLAGEFSYNEQFF,TGTGCCAGCAGCGTGAGACTAGCGGGAGAGTTTTCCTACAATGAGCAGTTCTTC,TRBD2,NA,TRBJ2-1,TRBV11-2
CASRATQGIRGYGYTF,TGTGCCAGCAGAGCTACCCAGGGGATACGTGGCTATGGCTACACCTTC,NA,NA,TRBJ1-2,TRBV19
CASSEYQANTEAFF,TGTGCCAGCAGTGAATACCAAGCGAACACTGAAGCTTTCTTT,NA,NA,TRBJ1-1,TRBV25-1
CASSVAPQNTGELFF,TGTGCCAGCAGCGTAGCCCCCCAGAACACCGGGGAGCTGTTTTTT,NA,NA,TRBJ2-2,TRBV9
CAAYGTGWVEQYF,TGTGCGGCGTATGGGACAGGGTGGGTCGAGCAGTACTTC,TRBD1,NA,TRBJ2-7,TRBV30
CASSYSFTEGADTQYF,TGTGCCAGCAGTTACTCGTTTACAGAGGGGGCAGATACGCAGTATTTT,NA,NA,TRBJ2-3,TRBV6-6
CASRVQGKDEKLFF,TGTGCCAGCAGGGTACAGGGGAAGGATGAAAAACTGTTTTTT,TRBD1,few,TRBJ1-4,TRBV6-5
CASSKGQGQETQYF,TGTGCCAGCAGCAAAGGACAGGGGCAAGAGACCCAGTACTTC,TRBD1,NA,TRBJ2-5,TRBV6-1
CVRSPSRRREEQYF,TGTGTCAGAAGCCCCTCTAGGCGTCGGGAGGAGCAGTACTTC,NA,once,TRBJ2-7,TRBV7-5
CASSLRTGVRADTQYF,TGTGCCAGCAGCTTAAGGACAGGGGTTCGCGCAGATACGCAGTATTTT,TRBD1,NA,TRBJ2-3,TRBV11-2
CASSSGVPGELFF,TGCGCCAGCAGCTCAGGGGTCCCCGGGGAGCTGTTTTTT,NA,NA,TRBJ2-2,TRBV5-1
CASSARTSGGVTQYF,TGTGCCAGCAGTGCTCGTACGTCCGGGGGAGTGACCCAGTACTTC,NA,NA,TRBJ2-5,TRBV6-1
CASSLAGTVNTQYF,TGTGCCAGCAGCTTGGCAGGGACTGTAAATACGCAGTATTTT,NA,NA,TRBJ2-3,TRBV5-4
CASSRADRGYNQPQHF,TGTGCCAGCAGCCGCGCGGACAGGGGGTACAATCAGCCCCAGCATTTT,TRBD1,NA,TRBJ1-5,TRBV7-3
CASSPGQGNQPQHF,TGTGCCAGCAGCCCGGGACAGGGAAATCAGCCCCAGCATTTT,TRBD1,NA,TRBJ1-5,TRBV9